The 7 T cell receptor beta chains listed next were all sequenced from one sample in a study of blood T cells in healthy people across ages. Combining a sample-barcoded 5' primer with a J-beta primer mix, a second PCR ran for about 6 to 12 cycles. TCRdb recomputed calls from the 5' RACE reads with MiXCR, one row per CDR3 protein. The data contain fewer than 1 million distinct CDR3 sequences, under 45% of them singletons. Material for sequencing was blood. These receptors originate from a man in his 60s in good health.

The V gene is TRBV6-6, the J gene TRBJ1-2; D gene unclear. This CDR3 contains 14 residues. Trimming removed 3 bases from V and 4 bases from J, with 12 bases in between. Per germline, CDR1 MNHNY and CDR2 SVGAGI (reference sequence). The CDR3 DNA follows: TGTGCCAGCAGTTATGACGGCACCTCCTATGGCTACACCTTC. It encodes CASSYDGTSYGYTF.

The gene calls are TRBV20-1 and TRBJ1-2; no clear D. Germline V CDR1 and CDR2: DFQATT, SNEGSKA (reference sequence). Trimming pared 6 bases from V and 3 bases from J, leaving 8 bases between. The CDR3 covers 11 residues. The CDR3 DNA is TGCAGTGCCGACCTTTACTATGGCTACACCTTC. This codes for CSADLYYGYTF.

Remarks on this clonotype: It is unclear where the CDR3 begins or ends on the DNA, so no DNA is shown, and the CDR3 is as TCRdb lists it. The CDR3 is CASSIPSLRQQFF. The V call is TRBV11-2, the J call TRBJ2-1; TRBD1 was called by the table and not checked on the DNA. Germline assignment: CDR1 SGHAT and CDR2 FQNNGV. The CDR3 spans 13 amino acids, including both terminal residues.

CDR3 region: CATSRGGGSADTQYF. The CDR3 DNA reads TGTGCCACCAGCAGAGGCGGGGGAAGCGCAGATACGCAGTATTTT. The rearrangement joins TRBV15 to TRBJ2-3; 7 bases line up with TRBD2. J gave up 4 bases and V 1 base, and 5 bases lay outside the gene matches. The CDR3 spans 15 residues. Germline V gene data show CDR1 as LNHNV and CDR2 as YYDKDF (reference sequence).

This clonotype has ten or more counts. This chain links TRBV29-1 with TRBJ1-4, with D perhaps matching TRBD1 (5 bases). Trimming removed 4 bases at V and 6 bases at J, with 12 bases between. The CDR3 length is 13 residues. Per the germline V gene, CDR1 is SQVTM and CDR2 is ANQGSEA. The CDR3 loop reads CSVAPGGDEKLFF. The CDR3 nucleotides read TGCAGCGTTGCCCCCGGGGGGGATGAAAAACTGTTTTTT.

The chain couples TRBV27 to TRBJ2-1; D tentatively fits TRBD1 or TRBD2 (5 bases each). V was clipped by 4 bases and J by 5 bases, with 21 bases between them. The CDR3 extends over 17 amino acids. CDR1 MNHEY and CDR2 SMNVEV come from the germline V gene (reference sequence). The CDR3 coding sequence is TGTGCCAGCAGTTCATCTTACAGGAGGTCGTGGGACAATGAGCAGTTCTTC. It is translated as CASSSSYRRSWDNEQFF.

This clonotype was detected only a few times. This chain connects TRBV7-2 to TRBJ2-7, with 13 bases matching TRBD2. This CDR3 contains 17 residues. J gave up 0 bases and V 5 bases, and 7 bases lay outside the gene matches. Germline CDR1 SGHTA, CDR2 FQGNSA. The CDR3 sequence is CASSQGTSGTYSYEQYF. In DNA form, the CDR3 reads TGTGCCAGCAGCCAGGGGACTAGCGGGACCTACTCCTACGAGCAGTACTTC. Together with reference TRBV7-2 and TRBJ2-7, the CDR3 gives the full variable domain: GAGVSQSPSNKVTEKGKDVELRCDPISGHTALYWYRQSLGQGLEFLIYFQGNSAPDKSGLPSDRFSAERTGGSVSTLTIQRTQQEDSAVYLCASSQGTSGTYSYEQYFGPGTRLTVT.